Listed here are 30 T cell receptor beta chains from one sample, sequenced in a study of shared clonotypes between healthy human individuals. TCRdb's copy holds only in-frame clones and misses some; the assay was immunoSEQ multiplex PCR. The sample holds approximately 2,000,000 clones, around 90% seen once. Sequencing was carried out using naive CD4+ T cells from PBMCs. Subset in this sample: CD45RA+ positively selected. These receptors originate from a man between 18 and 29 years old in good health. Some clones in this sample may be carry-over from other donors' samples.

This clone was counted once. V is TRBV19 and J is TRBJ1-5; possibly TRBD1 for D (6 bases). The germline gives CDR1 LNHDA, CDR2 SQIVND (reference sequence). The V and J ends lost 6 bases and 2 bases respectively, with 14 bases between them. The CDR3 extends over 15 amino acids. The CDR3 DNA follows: TGTGCCAGTAGAGGGGGGCAGATCGGCAATCAGCCCCAGCATTTT. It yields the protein CASRGGQIGNQPQHF.

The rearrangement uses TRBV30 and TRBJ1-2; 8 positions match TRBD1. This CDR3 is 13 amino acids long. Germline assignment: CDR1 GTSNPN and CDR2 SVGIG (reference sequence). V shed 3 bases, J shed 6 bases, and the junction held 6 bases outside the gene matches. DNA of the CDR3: TGTGCCTGGAGCGAGGACAGGGCTGATGGCTACACCTTC. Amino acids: CAWSEDRADGYTF.

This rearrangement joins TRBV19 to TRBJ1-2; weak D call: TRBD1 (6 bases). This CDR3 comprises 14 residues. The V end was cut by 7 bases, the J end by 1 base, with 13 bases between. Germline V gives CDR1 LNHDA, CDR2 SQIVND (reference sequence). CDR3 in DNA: TGTGCCAGTACCCCTTGGGGGCTTAACTATGGCTACACCTTC. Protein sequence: CASTPWGLNYGYTF.

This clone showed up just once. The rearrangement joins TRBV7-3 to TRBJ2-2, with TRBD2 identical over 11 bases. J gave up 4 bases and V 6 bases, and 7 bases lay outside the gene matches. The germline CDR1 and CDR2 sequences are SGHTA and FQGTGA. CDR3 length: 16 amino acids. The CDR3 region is CASSSTGLAGTGELFF. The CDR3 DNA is TGTGCCAGCAGTTCAACCGGACTAGCGGGCACCGGGGAGCTGTTTTTT.

This CDR3 reads CASSQDVRPGQAAYGYTF. CDR3 DNA: TGCGCCAGCAGCCAAGATGTTAGGCCGGGACAGGCAGCTTATGGCTACACCTTC. The chain is built from TRBV4-1 and TRBJ1-2, with 8 nucleotides matching TRBD1. The trim removed 0 bases at V and 5 bases at J, leaving 14 bases unmatched. The CDR3 extends over 18 amino acids. In germline, CDR1 is MGHRA, CDR2 YSYEKL.

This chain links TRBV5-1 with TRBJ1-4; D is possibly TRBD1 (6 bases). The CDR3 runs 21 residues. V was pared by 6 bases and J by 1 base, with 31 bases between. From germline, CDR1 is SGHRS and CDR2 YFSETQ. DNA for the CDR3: TGCGCCAGCACCTCAGGGGAGATGCAGGGCCGGCTTCCGGTAACTAATGAAAAACTGTTTTTT. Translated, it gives CASTSGEMQGRLPVTNEKLFF.

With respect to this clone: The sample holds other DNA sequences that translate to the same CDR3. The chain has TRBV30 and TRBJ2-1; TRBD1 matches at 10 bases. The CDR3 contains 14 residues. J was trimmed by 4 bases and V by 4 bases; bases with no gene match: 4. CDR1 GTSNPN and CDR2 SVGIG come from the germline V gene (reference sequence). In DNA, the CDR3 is TGTGCCTGGAACCGGGACAGGGGATACAATGAGCAGTTCTTC. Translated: CAWNRDRGYNEQFF.

The CDR3 here is CASSQAPRGPYLTDTQYF. The CDR3 nucleotides read TGCGCCAGCAGCCAAGCCCCGAGGGGGCCTTACCTCACAGATACGCAGTATTTT. V is TRBV4-3 and J is TRBJ2-3, with 7 bases that match TRBD1. Trimming cost V 1 base and J 2 bases; bases outside gene matches: 12. CDR1 and CDR2 from the germline V gene are LGHNA and YSLEER. The CDR3 runs to 18 residues.

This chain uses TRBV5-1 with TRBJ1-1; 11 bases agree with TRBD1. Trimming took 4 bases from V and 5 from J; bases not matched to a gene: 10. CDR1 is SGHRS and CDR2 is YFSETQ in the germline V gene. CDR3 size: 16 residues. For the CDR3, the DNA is TGCGCCAGCAGCGATCGACGGACAGGGGGCGGGACTGAAGCTTTCTTT. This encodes CASSDRRTGGGTEAFF.

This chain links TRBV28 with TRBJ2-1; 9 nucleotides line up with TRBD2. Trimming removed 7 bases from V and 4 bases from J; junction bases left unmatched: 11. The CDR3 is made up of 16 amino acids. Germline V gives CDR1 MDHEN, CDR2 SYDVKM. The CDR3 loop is CASISWASGEYNEQFF. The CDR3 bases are TGTGCCAGCATCTCGTGGGCTAGCGGGGAATACAATGAGCAGTTCTTC.

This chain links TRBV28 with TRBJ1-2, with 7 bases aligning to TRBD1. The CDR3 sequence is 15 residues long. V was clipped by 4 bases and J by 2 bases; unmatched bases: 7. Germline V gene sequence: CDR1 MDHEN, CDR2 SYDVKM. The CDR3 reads CASSSPDRANYGYTF. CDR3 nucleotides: TGTGCCAGCAGTTCCCCCGACAGGGCGAACTATGGCTACACCTTC.

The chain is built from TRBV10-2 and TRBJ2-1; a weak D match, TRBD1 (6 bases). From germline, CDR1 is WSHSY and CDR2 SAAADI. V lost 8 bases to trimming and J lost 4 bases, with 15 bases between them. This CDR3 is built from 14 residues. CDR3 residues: CASRLGTSYNEQFF. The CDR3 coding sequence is TGCGCCAGCCGTCTCGGGACATCTTACAATGAGCAGTTCTTC.

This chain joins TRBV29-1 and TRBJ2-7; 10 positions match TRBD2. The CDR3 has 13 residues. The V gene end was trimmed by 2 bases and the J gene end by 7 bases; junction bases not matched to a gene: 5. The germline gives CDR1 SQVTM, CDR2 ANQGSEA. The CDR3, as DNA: TGCAGCGTTGAAACTAGCGGGGTCTGGGAGCAGTACTTC. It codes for CSVETSGVWEQYF.

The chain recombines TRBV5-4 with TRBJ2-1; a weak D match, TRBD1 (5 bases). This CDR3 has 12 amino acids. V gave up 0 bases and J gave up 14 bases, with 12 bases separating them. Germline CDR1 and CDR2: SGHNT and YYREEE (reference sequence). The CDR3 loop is CASSLGAGREFF. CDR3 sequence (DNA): TGTGCCAGCAGCTTGGGGGCAGGGCGAGAGTTCTTC.

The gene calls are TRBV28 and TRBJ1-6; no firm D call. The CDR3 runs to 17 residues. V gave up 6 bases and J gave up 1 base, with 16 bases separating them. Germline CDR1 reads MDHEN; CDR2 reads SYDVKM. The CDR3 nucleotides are TGTGCCAGCAGCCCAGGAGGATCTCCTTCCTATAATTCACCCCTCCACTTT. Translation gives CASSPGGSPSYNSPLHF.

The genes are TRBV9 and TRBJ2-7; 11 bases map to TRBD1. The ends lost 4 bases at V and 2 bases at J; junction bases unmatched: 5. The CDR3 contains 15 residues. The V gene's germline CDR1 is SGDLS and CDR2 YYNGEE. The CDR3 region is CASSPGQGATYEQYF. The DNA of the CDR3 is TGTGCCAGCAGCCCCGGACAGGGGGCCACCTACGAGCAGTACTTC.

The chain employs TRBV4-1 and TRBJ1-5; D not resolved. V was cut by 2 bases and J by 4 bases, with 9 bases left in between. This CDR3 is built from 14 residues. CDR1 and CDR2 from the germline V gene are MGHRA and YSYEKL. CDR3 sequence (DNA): TGCGCCAGCAGCCAACGGACGGAGAATCAGCCCCAGCATTTT. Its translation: CASSQRTENQPQHF.

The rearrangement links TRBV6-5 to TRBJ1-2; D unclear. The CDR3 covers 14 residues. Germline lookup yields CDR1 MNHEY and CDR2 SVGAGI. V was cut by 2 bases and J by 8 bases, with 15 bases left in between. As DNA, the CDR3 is TGTGCCAGCAGTTACGAGCCAAGGACGTGGGGCTACACCTTC. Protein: CASSYEPRTWGYTF.

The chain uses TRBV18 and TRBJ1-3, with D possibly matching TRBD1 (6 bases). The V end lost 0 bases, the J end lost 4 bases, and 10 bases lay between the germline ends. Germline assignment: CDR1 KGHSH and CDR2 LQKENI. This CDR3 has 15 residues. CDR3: CASSPPRGSGNTIYF. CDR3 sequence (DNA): TGTGCCAGCTCACCACCCAGGGGAAGCGGAAACACCATATATTTT.

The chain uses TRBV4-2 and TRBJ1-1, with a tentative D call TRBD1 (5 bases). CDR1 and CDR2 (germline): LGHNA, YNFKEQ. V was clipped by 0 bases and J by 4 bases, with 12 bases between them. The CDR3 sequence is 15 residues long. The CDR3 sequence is CASSQDTGVGTEAFF. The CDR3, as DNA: TGTGCCAGCAGCCAAGACACGGGGGTAGGCACTGAAGCTTTCTTT.

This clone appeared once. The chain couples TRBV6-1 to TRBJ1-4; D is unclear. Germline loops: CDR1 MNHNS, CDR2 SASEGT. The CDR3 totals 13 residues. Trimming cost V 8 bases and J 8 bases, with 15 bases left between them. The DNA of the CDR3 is TGTGCCAGCCGGGCGGGAGGTGGGGAAAAACTGTTTTTT. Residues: CASRAGGGEKLFF.

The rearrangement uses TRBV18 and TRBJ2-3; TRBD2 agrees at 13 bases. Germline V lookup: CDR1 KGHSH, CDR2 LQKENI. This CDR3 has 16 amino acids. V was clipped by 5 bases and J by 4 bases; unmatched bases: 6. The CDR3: CASSSTSGRASDTQYF. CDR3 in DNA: TGTGCCAGCTCATCTACTAGCGGGAGGGCCTCAGATACGCAGTATTTT.

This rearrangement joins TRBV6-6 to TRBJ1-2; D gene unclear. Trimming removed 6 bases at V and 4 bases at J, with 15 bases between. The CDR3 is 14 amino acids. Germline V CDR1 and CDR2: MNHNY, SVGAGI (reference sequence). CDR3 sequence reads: CASRPGVVGYGYTF. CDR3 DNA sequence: TGTGCCAGCAGACCTGGGGTCGTCGGCTATGGCTACACCTTC.

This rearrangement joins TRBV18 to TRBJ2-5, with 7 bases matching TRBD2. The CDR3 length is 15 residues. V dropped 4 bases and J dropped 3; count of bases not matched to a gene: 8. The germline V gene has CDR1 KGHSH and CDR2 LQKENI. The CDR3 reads CASSRSGRGEETQYF. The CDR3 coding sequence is TGTGCCAGCTCACGCTCGGGGAGGGGAGAAGAGACCCAGTACTTC.

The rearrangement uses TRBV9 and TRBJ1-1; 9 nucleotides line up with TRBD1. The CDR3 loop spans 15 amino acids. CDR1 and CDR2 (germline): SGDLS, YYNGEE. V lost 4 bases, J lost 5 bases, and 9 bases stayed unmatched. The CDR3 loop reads CASSPPNRGRTEAFF. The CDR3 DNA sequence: TGTGCCAGCAGCCCTCCGAACAGGGGGCGAACTGAAGCTTTCTTT.

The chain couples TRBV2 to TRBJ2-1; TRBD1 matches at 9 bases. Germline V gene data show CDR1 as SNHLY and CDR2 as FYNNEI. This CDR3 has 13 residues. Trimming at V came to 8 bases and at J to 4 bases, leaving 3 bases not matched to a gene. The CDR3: CASDRGIYNEQFF. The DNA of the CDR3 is TGTGCCAGCGACAGGGGGATTTACAATGAGCAGTTCTTC.

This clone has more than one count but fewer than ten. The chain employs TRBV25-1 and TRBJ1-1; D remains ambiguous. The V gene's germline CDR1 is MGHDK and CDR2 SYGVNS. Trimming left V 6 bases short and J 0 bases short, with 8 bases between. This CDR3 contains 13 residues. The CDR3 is CASRTPLNTEAFF. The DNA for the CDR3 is TGTGCCAGCAGGACCCCCCTGAACACTGAAGCTTTCTTT.

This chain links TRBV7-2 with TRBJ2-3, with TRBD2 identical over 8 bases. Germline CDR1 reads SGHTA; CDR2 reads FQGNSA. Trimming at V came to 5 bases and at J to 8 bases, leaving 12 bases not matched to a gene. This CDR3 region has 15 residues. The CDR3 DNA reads TGTGCCAGCAGCCCCCCCGGGACTAGGGGAACTACGCAGTATTTT. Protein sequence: CASSPPGTRGTTQYF.

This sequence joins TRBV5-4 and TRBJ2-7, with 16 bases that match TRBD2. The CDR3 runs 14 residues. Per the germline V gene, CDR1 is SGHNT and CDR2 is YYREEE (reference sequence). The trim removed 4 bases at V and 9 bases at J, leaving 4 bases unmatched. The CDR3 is CASSPGLAGGLQYF. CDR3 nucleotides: TGTGCCAGCAGCCCGGGACTAGCGGGAGGGTTGCAGTACTTC.

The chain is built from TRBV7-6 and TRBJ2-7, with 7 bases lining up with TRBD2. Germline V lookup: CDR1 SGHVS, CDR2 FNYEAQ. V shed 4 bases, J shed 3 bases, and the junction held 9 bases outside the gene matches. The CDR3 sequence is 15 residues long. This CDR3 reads CASSWGGGTNYEQYF. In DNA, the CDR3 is TGTGCCAGCAGCTGGGGGGGAGGGACTAACTACGAGCAGTACTTC.